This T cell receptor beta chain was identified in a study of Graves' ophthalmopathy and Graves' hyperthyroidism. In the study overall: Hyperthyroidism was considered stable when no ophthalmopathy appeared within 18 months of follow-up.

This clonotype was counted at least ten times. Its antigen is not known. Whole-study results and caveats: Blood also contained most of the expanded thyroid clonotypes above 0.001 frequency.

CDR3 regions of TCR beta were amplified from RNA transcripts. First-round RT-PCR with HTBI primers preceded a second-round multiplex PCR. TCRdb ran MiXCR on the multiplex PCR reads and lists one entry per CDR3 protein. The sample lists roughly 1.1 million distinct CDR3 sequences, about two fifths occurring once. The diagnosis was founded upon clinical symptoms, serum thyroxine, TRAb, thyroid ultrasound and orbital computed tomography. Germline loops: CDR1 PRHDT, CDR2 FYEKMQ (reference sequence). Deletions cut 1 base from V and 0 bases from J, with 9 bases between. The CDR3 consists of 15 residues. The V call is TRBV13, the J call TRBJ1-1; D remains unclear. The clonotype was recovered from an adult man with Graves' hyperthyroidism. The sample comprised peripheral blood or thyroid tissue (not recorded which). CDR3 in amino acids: CASSLVVTVNTEAFF. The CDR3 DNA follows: TGTGCCAGCAGCTTAGTTGTGACGGTGAACACTGAAGCTTTCTTT.